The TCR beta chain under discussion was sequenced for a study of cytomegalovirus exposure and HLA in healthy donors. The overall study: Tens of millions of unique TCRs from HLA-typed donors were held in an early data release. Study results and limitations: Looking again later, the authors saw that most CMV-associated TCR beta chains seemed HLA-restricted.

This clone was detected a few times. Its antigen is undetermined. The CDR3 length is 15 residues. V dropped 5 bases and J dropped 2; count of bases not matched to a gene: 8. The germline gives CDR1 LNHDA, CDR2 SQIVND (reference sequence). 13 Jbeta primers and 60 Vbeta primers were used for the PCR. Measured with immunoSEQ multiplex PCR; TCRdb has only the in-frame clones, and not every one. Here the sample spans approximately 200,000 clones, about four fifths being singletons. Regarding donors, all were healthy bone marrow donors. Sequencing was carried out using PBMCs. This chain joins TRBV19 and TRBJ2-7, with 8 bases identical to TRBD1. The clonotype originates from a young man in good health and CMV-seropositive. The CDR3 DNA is TGTGCCAGTAGTCCCCAGGACAGGGCCCCCTACGAGCAGTACTTC. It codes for CASSPQDRAPYEQYF.